Below are 6 T cell receptor beta chains sequenced from a single sample in a study of blood T cell repertoires in COVID-19. Sequenced by immunoSEQ multiplex PCR; TCRdb stores in-frame clones only, minus some. The table records approximately 300,000 clones, roughly 90% of them present only once. Sequenced material: PBMCs or T cells enriched from blood (not recorded which). The receptors come from a woman aged 25 to 39 who had been exposed to COVID-19.

The rearrangement links TRBV6-6 to TRBJ2-3; D gene uncertain. The CDR3 consists of 11 residues. Trimming pared 6 bases from V and 5 bases from J, leaving 6 bases between. Germline lookup yields CDR1 MNHNY and CDR2 SVGAGI (reference sequence). The DNA of the CDR3 is TGTGCCAGCAGCCCCGTAGATACGCAGTATTTT. Translating it yields CASSPVDTQYF.

The rearrangement joins TRBV7-2 to TRBJ1-1, with TRBD1 matching over 9 bases. Germline lookup yields CDR1 SGHTA and CDR2 FQGNSA. The CDR3 has 15 amino acids. V trimming: 5 bases; J trimming: 5 bases; junction bases outside the gene matches: 9. CDR3 loop: CASSPGQGRWTEAFF. The CDR3 nucleotides read TGTGCCAGCAGCCCGGGACAGGGTCGGTGGACTGAAGCTTTCTTT.

The chain employs TRBV7-9 and TRBJ1-2; D is unresolved. CDR1 is SEHNR, CDR2 FQNEAQ, per germline (reference sequence). The CDR3 covers 14 residues. With 6 bases removed from V and 4 bases from J, the gap between germline ends came to 15 bases. The DNA for the CDR3 is TGTGCCAGCAGACCTGCCACACCAGTCTATGGCTACACCTTC. Amino acid sequence: CASRPATPVYGYTF.

The chain is built from TRBV6-5 and TRBJ1-2; 8 positions match TRBD1. Germline trimming cut 6 bases from V and 4 bases from J; bases unmatched to any gene: 10. Germline values: CDR1 MNHEY, CDR2 SVGAGI. CDR3 size: 15 residues. The CDR3 loop is CASRLSRGLIYGYTF. The CDR3, as DNA: TGTGCCAGCAGATTGTCCAGGGGGCTTATCTATGGCTACACCTTC.

CDR3 sequence reads: CASPPRGRTYNEQFF. The CDR3 DNA follows: TGTGCCAGCCCCCCCCGTGGACGGACTTACAATGAGCAGTTCTTC. The chain links TRBV6-5 to TRBJ2-1; the D gene is possibly TRBD2 (5 bases). Looked up from germline, CDR1 is MNHEY and CDR2 is SVGAGI. There are 15 residues in the CDR3. With 8 bases removed from V and 4 bases from J, the gap between germline ends came to 18 bases.

The rearrangement links TRBV5-4 to TRBJ1-1; D unclear. Germline V CDR1 and CDR2: SGHNT, YYREEE (reference sequence). The CDR3 runs 14 residues. Trimming cost V 4 bases and J 0 bases, with 10 bases left between them. The CDR3 here is CASSVGGMNTEAFF. DNA for the CDR3: TGTGCCAGCAGCGTCGGAGGCATGAACACTGAAGCTTTCTTT.